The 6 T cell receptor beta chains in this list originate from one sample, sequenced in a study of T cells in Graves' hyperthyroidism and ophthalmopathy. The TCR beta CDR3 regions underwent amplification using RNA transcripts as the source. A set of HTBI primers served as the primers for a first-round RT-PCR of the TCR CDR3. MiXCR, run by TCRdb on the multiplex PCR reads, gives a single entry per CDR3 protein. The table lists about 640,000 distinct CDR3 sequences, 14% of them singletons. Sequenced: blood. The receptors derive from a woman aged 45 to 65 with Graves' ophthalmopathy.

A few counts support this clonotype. The CDR3 loop is CSATGTGGFYGYTF. The DNA for the CDR3 is TGCAGCGCAACCGGGACAGGGGGCTTCTATGGCTACACCTTC. The chain combines TRBV29-1 with TRBJ1-2, with 12 bases lining up with TRBD1. The junction had 7 bases not matched to a gene; V was cut back by 7 bases and J by 4 bases. CDR1 SQVTM and CDR2 ANQGSEA come from the germline V gene. CDR3 length equals 14 residues.

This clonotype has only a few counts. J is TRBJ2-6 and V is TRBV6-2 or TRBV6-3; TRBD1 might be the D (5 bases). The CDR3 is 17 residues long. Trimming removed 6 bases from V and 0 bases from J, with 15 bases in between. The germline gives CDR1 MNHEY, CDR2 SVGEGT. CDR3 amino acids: CASSLRQPRSGANVLTF. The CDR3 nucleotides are TGTGCCAGCAGCCTCCGACAGCCCCGCTCTGGGGCCAACGTCCTGACTTTC.

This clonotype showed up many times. CDR3: CASSRRQGSYEQYF. CDR3 coding DNA: TGTGCCAGCAGCCGGAGACAGGGATCCTACGAGCAGTACTTC. The J gene is TRBJ2-7, the V gene TRBV19, with 7 bases aligning to TRBD1. V shed 9 bases, J shed 1 base, and the junction held 9 bases outside the gene matches. Looked up from germline, CDR1 is LNHDA and CDR2 is SQIVND (reference sequence). The CDR3 extends over 14 amino acids.

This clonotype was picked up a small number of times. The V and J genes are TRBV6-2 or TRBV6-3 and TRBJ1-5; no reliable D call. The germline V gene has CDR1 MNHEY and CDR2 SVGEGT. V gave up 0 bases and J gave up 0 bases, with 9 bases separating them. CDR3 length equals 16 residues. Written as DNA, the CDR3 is TGTGCCAGCAGTTACTCGACCAGGAATAGCAATCAGCCCCAGCATTTT. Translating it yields CASSYSTRNSNQPQHF.

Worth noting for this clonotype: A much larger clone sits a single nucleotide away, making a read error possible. CDR3 residues: CSARDVSRGTGELLF. In DNA form, the CDR3 reads TGCAGTGCTAGAGATGTTTCAAGAGGGACCGGGGAGCTGCTTTTT. This chain links TRBV20-1 with TRBJ2-2; the D call may be TRBD1 or TRBD2 (5 bases each). The germline V gene has CDR1 DFQATT and CDR2 SNEGSKA (reference sequence). This CDR3 is 15 amino acids long.

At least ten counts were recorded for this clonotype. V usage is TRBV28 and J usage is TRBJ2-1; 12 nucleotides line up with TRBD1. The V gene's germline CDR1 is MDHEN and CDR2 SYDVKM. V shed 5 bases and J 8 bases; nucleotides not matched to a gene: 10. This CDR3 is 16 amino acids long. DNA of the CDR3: TGTGCCAGCAGTCTGGCCGGGACAGGGGGCGCGGATGAGCAGTTCTTC. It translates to CASSLAGTGGADEQFF.